This TCR beta chain derives from a study of T cell repertoires and HLA-DP antigens. Study overall: DNA input averaged roughly 230 ng in sorted CD137+CD4+ and roughly 1.2 ug in pre-culture CD4+. Study results and caveats: Sorted CD137+ cells had clonality roughly 0.42 against both alloantigens, versus roughly 0.04 pre-culture.

Primers targeted 54 TRBV and 13 TRBJ segments. Assay: immunoSEQ multiplex PCR; the TCRdb copy retains only in-frame clones and omits some. The table has 55,000 to 80,000 clones, about four fifths seen once; the top ten hold roughly 1.5%. Germline CDR1 MRHNA, CDR2 SNTAGT. The CDR3 has 15 residues. The ends were cut back, 7 bases at V and 6 bases at J, with 21 bases in the middle. For this clone: Its antigen remains unidentified.

The TCR comes from a man between 60 and 75 years old in good health and CMV-seronegative. Specimen: CD4+ T cells from PBMCs. The chain is built from TRBV6-4 and TRBJ2-5; no reliable D call. The CDR3 nucleotides read TGTGCCAGCAAGTCCTCCCCTGGGGTGGGGAAGACCCAGTACTTC. As protein: CASKSSPGVGKTQYF.